One sample yielded the 29 T cell receptor beta chains listed below, sequenced in a study of cytomegalovirus exposure and HLA in healthy donors. In the PCR, 60 Vbeta and 13 Jbeta primers were used. Using immunoSEQ multiplex PCR, the repertoire was profiled, and TCRdb retains in-frame clones only, with some absent. This table has 87,000 or so clones, around 64% appearing once. Sequenced material: PBMCs. The receptors were gathered from a man aged 60-69 years in good health and CMV-seronegative.

Details on this clone: The junction shows a germline mismatch at one end, possibly a read error. This chain uses TRBV6-8 with TRBJ2-7; TRBD2 aligns across 10 bases. This CDR3 is 17 amino acids long. The germline CDR1 and CDR2 sequences are MNHGY and SAAAGT. The CDR3: CASSSLAGVQTSYGQYF. CDR3 coding DNA: TGTGCCAGCAGTTCTCTAGCGGGGGTGCAAACCTCCTACGGGCAGTACTTC.

The V and J genes are TRBV5-8 and TRBJ1-1; perhaps TRBD1 as D (5 bases). V lost 3 bases to trimming and J lost 8 bases, with 14 bases between them. CDR1 is SGHTS and CDR2 is YDEGEE in the germline V gene. CDR3 length equals 13 residues. The DNA for the CDR3 is TGTGCCAGCAGCTCTGTTGGGCAGGGAGAAGCTTTCTTT. It encodes CASSSVGQGEAFF. The whole variable domain, remainder taken from reference TRBV5-8 and TRBJ1-1, is EAGVTQSPTHLIKTRGQQATLRCSPISGHTSVYWYQQALGLGLQFLLWYDEGEERNRGNFPPRFSGRQFPNYSSELNVNALELEDSALYLCASSSVGQGEAFFGQGTRLTVV.

This clone was counted only a few times. J is TRBJ2-5 and V is TRBV5-1; TRBD2 aligns across 8 bases. The CDR3 totals 15 residues. Germline-derived CDR1 and CDR2 are SGHRS and YFSETQ. With 4 bases clipped from V and 4 bases from J, the junction kept 9 bases outside the gene matches. The CDR3 sequence is CASSPSGGPGETQYF. In DNA form, the CDR3 reads TGCGCCAGCAGCCCCTCGGGAGGGCCGGGAGAGACCCAGTACTTC.

The V and J genes are TRBV10-1 and TRBJ2-1; tentative D call: TRBD2 (6 bases). Trimming took off 0 bases at V and 7 bases at J, with 13 bases between the two ends. The CDR3 sequence is 15 residues long. From germline, CDR1 is WNHNN and CDR2 SYGVQD (reference sequence). CDR3 DNA: TGCGCCAGCAGTGAGTCTAGGGGCCGGGGGAATGAGCAGTTCTTC. Encoded protein: CASSESRGRGNEQFF.

The V call is TRBV2, the J call TRBJ2-1; 11 bases are shared with TRBD2. Trimming cost V 9 bases and J 1 base; bases outside gene matches: 5. CDR3 length: 15 amino acids. The germline CDR1 and CDR2 sequences are SNHLY and FYNNEI. Here the CDR3 reads CASSTSGKSYNEQFF. The CDR3 DNA is TGTGCCAGTTCGACTAGCGGGAAATCCTACAATGAGCAGTTCTTC.

The chain joins TRBV5-1 to TRBJ2-1; 9 bases line up with TRBD1. The CDR3 spans 15 residues. Germline-derived CDR1 and CDR2 are SGHRS and YFSETQ. V was pared by 1 base and J by 3 bases, with 2 bases of the junction left unmatched. CDR3 loop: CASSLLGQGYNEQFF. The CDR3 DNA sequence: TGCGCCAGCAGCTTGTTGGGACAGGGCTACAATGAGCAGTTCTTC. Variable domain in full (rest from reference TRBV5-1 and TRBJ2-1): KAGVTQTPRYLIKTRGQQVTLSCSPISGHRSVSWYQQTPGQGLQFLFEYFSETQRNKGNFPGRFSGRQFSNSRSEMNVSTLELGDSALYLCASSLLGQGYNEQFFGPGTRLTVL.

This clone has just one count. V is TRBV30 and J is TRBJ2-1; 9 bases map to TRBD1. V shed 2 bases and J 7 bases; nucleotides not matched to a gene: 9. Germline lookup yields CDR1 GTSNPN and CDR2 SVGIG (reference sequence). The CDR3 runs 15 residues. CDR3 coding DNA: TGTGCCTGGAGTCACACAGGGGGCGTATGGAATGAGCAGTTCTTC. This codes for CAWSHTGGVWNEQFF.

The J gene is TRBJ2-5, the V gene TRBV6-4; 7 bases line up with TRBD1. The germline CDR1 and CDR2 sequences are MRHNA and SNTAGT. This CDR3 spans 15 amino acids. Trimming cost V 3 bases and J 2 bases; bases outside gene matches: 6. The CDR3 spells CASSEQAGGQETQYF. The CDR3 nucleotides are TGTGCCAGCAGTGAACAGGCAGGGGGACAAGAGACCCAGTACTTC.

The chain carries TRBV28 and TRBJ1-3, with 7 bases that match TRBD1. Germline V gives CDR1 MDHEN, CDR2 SYDVKM. J was trimmed by 4 bases and V by 10 bases; bases with no gene match: 4. The CDR3 spans 12 residues. The CDR3 reads CATTGAGNTIYF. CDR3 bases: TGTGCCACAACAGGGGCAGGAAACACCATATATTTT. Full variable domain (missing parts from reference TRBV28 and TRBJ1-3): DVKVTQSSRYLVKRTGEKVFLECVQDMDHENMFWYRQDPGLGLRLIYFSYDVKMKEKGDIPEGYSVSREKKERFSLILESASTNQTSMYLCATTGAGNTIYFGEGSWLTVV.

The J gene is TRBJ1-4, the V gene TRBV11-1; possibly TRBD1 for D (6 bases). This CDR3 comprises 14 residues. Trimming cost V 4 bases and J 6 bases, with 12 bases left between them. Germline values: CDR1 SGHAT, CDR2 FQDESV (reference sequence). The CDR3 loop reads CASSSQGEDEKLFF. For the CDR3, the DNA is TGTGCCAGCAGCTCACAGGGTGAGGATGAAAAACTGTTTTTT.

This chain joins TRBV29-1 and TRBJ2-4; D is unclear. Trimming left V 3 bases short and J 12 bases short, with 18 bases between. Germline lookup yields CDR1 SQVTM and CDR2 ANQGSEA. CDR3 length: 13 residues. CDR3 DNA: TGCAGCGTTGAGGGCCCCGACCGGCCCGGTCAGTACTTC. Protein sequence: CSVEGPDRPGQYF.

The rearrangement links TRBV28 to TRBJ2-7, with 8 bases aligning to TRBD2. This CDR3 spans 17 amino acids. V was clipped by 1 base and J by 2 bases; unmatched bases: 10. Looked up from germline, CDR1 is MDHEN and CDR2 is SYDVKM. CDR3 residues: CASSLYVGTSFPYEQYF. DNA of the CDR3: TGTGCCAGCAGTTTATACGTCGGGACTAGTTTTCCCTACGAGCAGTACTTC.

DNA for the CDR3: TGTGCCAGCAGTCAGTGGCACGGACTATCAGCCTACGAGCAGTACTTC. Translated: CASSQWHGLSAYEQYF. V usage is TRBV28 and J usage is TRBJ2-7, with D possibly being TRBD2 (6 bases). Germline CDR1 is MDHEN and CDR2 is SYDVKM. The V gene lost 5 bases and the J gene lost 2 bases, with 19 bases spanning the gap. The CDR3 is 16 residues long.

The chain is built from TRBV6-5 and TRBJ1-1; 9 nucleotides line up with TRBD1. Trimming took 7 bases from V and 6 from J; bases not matched to a gene: 12. CDR3 length: 15 residues. In germline, CDR1 is MNHEY, CDR2 SVGAGI. CDR3 nucleotide sequence: TGTGCCAGCACCAGGGACAGGGTGGGTTTGGCTGAAGCTTTCTTT. Its protein product is CASTRDRVGLAEAFF.

The gene calls are TRBV11-3 and TRBJ2-1; D gene ambiguous. The germline V gene has CDR1 SGHNT and CDR2 YENEEA. The CDR3 extends over 12 amino acids. Trimming pared 4 bases from V and 9 bases from J, leaving 10 bases between. CDR3 nucleotide sequence: TGTGCCAGCAGCTCCCGATCGGGTGAGCAGTTCTTC. It translates to CASSSRSGEQFF.

The chain combines TRBV30 with TRBJ1-1, with TRBD1 as a possible D gene (6 bases). The CDR3 totals 13 residues. The germline CDR1 and CDR2 sequences are GTSNPN and SVGIG (reference sequence). Trimming took 5 bases from V and 4 from J, leaving 14 bases between them. CDR3 protein: CAWEQGGGTEAFF. Here the CDR3 DNA reads TGTGCCTGGGAACAGGGCGGGGGCACTGAAGCTTTCTTT.

The chain uses TRBV5-4 and TRBJ2-1; 8 nucleotides line up with TRBD2. Losses at the gene ends were 5 bases for V and 0 bases for J; bases not matched to a gene: 4. The CDR3 is made up of 15 amino acids. Germline CDR1 is SGHNT and CDR2 is YYREEE (reference sequence). This CDR3 is CASSLAGSSYNEQFF. In nucleotides, the CDR3 is TGTGCCAGCAGTTTAGCGGGGAGCTCCTACAATGAGCAGTTCTTC.

The DNA of the CDR3 is TGTGCCAGCAGCTTAGGGGACAGGGGGGGCAATCAGCCCCAGCATTTT. Translated, it gives CASSLGDRGGNQPQHF. V is TRBV7-8 and J is TRBJ1-5, with TRBD1 matching over 11 bases. CDR3 length equals 16 residues. V trimming: 1 base; J trimming: 2 bases; junction bases outside the gene matches: 1. From germline, CDR1 is SGHVS and CDR2 FQNEAQ.

V usage is TRBV6-5 and J usage is TRBJ2-5; 9 nucleotides line up with TRBD1. The CDR3 is made up of 16 amino acids. CDR1 is MNHEY, CDR2 SVGAGI, per germline. Losses at the gene ends were 0 bases for V and 5 bases for J; bases not matched to a gene: 7. In DNA, the CDR3 is TGTGCCAGCAGTTACTCTGGACAGGGGCGCGAGGAGACCCAGTACTTC. Amino acid sequence: CASSYSGQGREETQYF.

This clone was detected only a few times. J is TRBJ2-7 and V is TRBV5-1; D gene unclear. This CDR3 comprises 15 residues. V lost 0 bases and J lost 6, with 16 bases in between. Germline CDR1 is SGHRS and CDR2 is YFSETQ. The CDR3 region has the DNA TGCGCCAGCAGCTTGGTGGGTTCCGCTTCAGGCGAGCAGTACTTC. Protein product: CASSLVGSASGEQYF.

The table lists this clone with many counts. This chain connects TRBV2 to TRBJ2-1; 14 bases line up with TRBD2. Unmatched junction bases numbered 2, after V lost 0 bases and J lost 7 bases. CDR3 length equals 16 residues. CDR1 and CDR2 from the germline V gene are SNHLY and FYNNEI. This CDR3 is CASSEAGLAGVNEQFF. CDR3 in DNA: TGTGCCAGCAGTGAAGCGGGACTAGCGGGAGTAAATGAGCAGTTCTTC.

This chain links TRBV9 with TRBJ1-2, with D perhaps TRBD1 (6 bases). V gave up 6 bases and J gave up 7 bases, with 25 bases separating them. The germline gives CDR1 SGDLS, CDR2 YYNGEE. This CDR3 contains 16 residues. The chain's CDR3 is CASTQDIRGPWGGYTF. The CDR3 DNA reads as TGTGCCAGCACCCAAGACATCAGGGGCCCTTGGGGTGGCTACACCTTC.

J is TRBJ2-6 and V is TRBV5-5; D is possibly TRBD2 (5 bases). CDR3 size: 17 residues. V lost 4 bases, J lost 2 bases, and 16 bases lay in between. Germline CDR1 and CDR2: SGHKS and YYEKEE (reference sequence). The CDR3, as DNA: TGTGCCAGCAGCGACGTGCGGGTTAGAACTGGGGCCAACGTCCTGACTTTC. Protein sequence: CASSDVRVRTGANVLTF.

This clone was observed a handful of times. The gene calls are TRBV7-9 and TRBJ1-1, with D perhaps matching TRBD1 (6 bases). The length of the CDR3 is 13 residues. Germline V gives CDR1 SEHNR, CDR2 FQNEAQ (reference sequence). V lost 8 bases and J 0 bases, leaving 10 bases between the germline ends. CDR3 protein: CASGQHMNTEAFF. In DNA form, the CDR3 reads TGTGCCAGCGGACAGCACATGAACACTGAAGCTTTCTTT.

This chain uses TRBV11-2 with TRBJ2-4; 8 nucleotides match TRBD1. This CDR3 comprises 15 residues. V trimming: 0 bases; J trimming: 7 bases; junction bases outside the gene matches: 5. Looked up from germline, CDR1 is SGHAT and CDR2 is FQNNGV. In nucleotides, the CDR3 is TGTGCCAGCAGCTTAGACCCAGGGGGCGCGAACATTCAGTACTTC. Translated, it gives CASSLDPGGANIQYF.

In its sample, this clone was seen a few times. J is TRBJ2-3 and V is TRBV7-3; D remains ambiguous. The CDR3 is 13 residues long. V lost 5 bases to trimming and J lost 1 base, with 7 bases between them. Germline CDR1 SGHTA, CDR2 FQGTGA. The CDR3, as DNA: TGTGCCAGCAGCACCCGGGGCACAGATACGCAGTATTTT. This sequence encodes CASSTRGTDTQYF.

This sequence joins TRBV10-1 and TRBJ1-1, with D uncertain. Germline V gene sequence: CDR1 WNHNN, CDR2 SYGVQD (reference sequence). The CDR3 contains 15 residues. V gave up 7 bases and J gave up 3 bases, with 18 bases separating them. CDR3 in amino acids: CASTQAIRRDTEAFF. As DNA, the CDR3 is TGCGCCAGCACCCAGGCCATACGACGAGACACTGAAGCTTTCTTT.

The chain joins TRBV6-6 to TRBJ1-2, with D uncertain. CDR1 is MNHNY and CDR2 is SVGAGI in the germline V gene (reference sequence). This CDR3 is 13 amino acids long. V dropped 3 bases and J dropped 6 bases, with 11 bases sitting between them. CDR3 loop: CASSYAPGNGYTF. The CDR3 coding sequence is TGTGCCAGCAGTTATGCGCCGGGAAATGGCTACACCTTC.

The V and J genes are TRBV19 and TRBJ1-4; D gene uncertain. The V end was cut by 5 bases, the J end by 0 bases, with 13 bases between. Germline CDR1 reads LNHDA; CDR2 reads SQIVND (reference sequence). The CDR3 totals 16 residues. The CDR3 DNA follows: TGTGCCAGTAGTCCAACTCCCCTCTCAACTAATGAAAAACTGTTTTTT. Translated, it gives CASSPTPLSTNEKLFF.